This is a list of T cell receptor beta chains from one sample in a study of vaccination effects on CD4 cells after COVID-19. This table comes from immunoSEQ multiplex PCR, and its TCRdb copy is limited to in-frame clones, with some not included. The profile shows 65,000 or so clones, more than 70% of them singletons. These receptors lack a known antigen. The starting material was CD4+ T cells from PBMCs cultured with HCoV-NL63 spike peptides, obtained before COVID-19 vaccination. Receptors originate from a human donor who received a COVID-19 vaccine. CDR3s include the opening cysteine and the closing phenylalanine or tryptophan. The D gene is left open where the match is weak. The size field is filled for only some rows; it gives once, few, many or a size class.

abundance,v_gene,j_gene,d_gene,CDR3nt,CDR3aa
NA,TRBV6-1,TRBJ1-1,TRBD1,TGTGCCAGCAGTGAATATACAGGGGGAGTTGAAGCTTTCTTT,CASSEYTGGVEAFF
NA,TRBV5-6,TRBJ2-2,NA,TGTGCCAGCAGCTTGGTGGGCGCGAACACCGGGGAGCTGTTTTTT,CASSLVGANTGELFF
NA,TRBV7-8,TRBJ2-5,NA,TGTGCCAGCGTCCGTGCTTTGGAGACCCAGTACTTC,CASVRALETQYF
NA,TRBV5-1,TRBJ2-3,NA,TGCGCCAGCAGCTCCCCCGCCGGACAGATAAGCACAGATACGCAGTATTTT,CASSSPAGQISTDTQYF
NA,TRBV9,TRBJ1-3,NA,TGTGCCAGCAGCAAAGGACGGAACTCTGGAAACACCATATATTTT,CASSKGRNSGNTIYF
NA,TRBV3-1/TRBV3-2,TRBJ1-2,NA,TGTGCCAGCAGCCAAGATATCGAAAGCTACACCTTC,CASSQDIESYTF
once,TRBV7-9,TRBJ1-5,NA,TGTGCCAGCAGCTTGACAGGTGTCGGCAATCAGCCCCAGCATTTT,CASSLTGVGNQPQHF
NA,TRBV9,TRBJ1-6,NA,TGTGCCAGCAGCGTAGGAGGTCCAGGGATGGATTCACCCCTCCACTTT,CASSVGGPGMDSPLHF
NA,TRBV9,TRBJ1-5,NA,TGTGCCAGCAGCGCAAACGACGGGGTTCAGCCCCAGCATTTT,CASSANDGVQPQHF
NA,TRBV4-1,TRBJ1-2,NA,TGCGCCAGCAGCCGCGATCAGGACAGCTTCTATGGCTACACCTTC,CASSRDQDSFYGYTF
NA,TRBV3-1/TRBV3-2,TRBJ2-3,TRBD2,TGTGCCAGCAGCCAGGGACTAGCGGGCTTAGGAGATACGCAGTATTTT,CASSQGLAGLGDTQYF
few,TRBV7-8,TRBJ2-1,NA,TGTGCCAGCAGCTCTTTTACTAGGGGGGGGAATGAGCAGTTCTTC,CASSSFTRGGNEQFF
NA,TRBV5-1,TRBJ1-4,NA,TGCGCCAGCACCTACGGGAGCAACTCGGGAGAAAAACTGTTTTTT,CASTYGSNSGEKLFF
few,TRBV24-1,TRBJ1-5,TRBD1,TGTGCCACCAGTGACCCGGGACAGGGGGCGGCCCAGCATTTT,CATSDPGQGAAQHF
few,TRBV7-9,TRBJ2-3,NA,TGTGCCAGCAGCCCCCGCGTCCACACAGATACGCAGTATTTT,CASSPRVHTDTQYF
few,TRBV6-6,TRBJ1-3,NA,TGTGCCAGCAGTTACTCAAGGGGGAACGCTGGAAACACCATATATTTT,CASSYSRGNAGNTIYF
NA,TRBV2,TRBJ2-2,TRBD1,TGTGCCAGCAGCCCGGGACAGTACACCGGGGAGCTGTTTTTT,CASSPGQYTGELFF
few,TRBV7-3,TRBJ1-1,TRBD1,TGTGCCAGCAGCTTTGGGACAGGGTTCGAAGCTTTCTTT,CASSFGTGFEAFF
NA,TRBV5-1,TRBJ2-1,TRBD2,TGCGCCAGCAGGGGGACTAGCGGGGGTTGGAATGAGCAGTTCTTC,CASRGTSGGWNEQFF
NA,TRBV4-1,TRBJ1-4,NA,TGCGCCAGCAGCCAAGATTTCAGTCGGGGTGAAAAACTGTTTTTT,CASSQDFSRGEKLFF
NA,TRBV29-1,TRBJ1-2,TRBD1,TGCAGCGTGGGTGGACAGGGCCAAGCTAACTATGGCTACACCTTC,CSVGGQGQANYGYTF
NA,TRBV5-4,TRBJ2-5,TRBD1,TGTGCCAGCAGTCGGGACAGGCAGGAGACCCAGTACTTC,CASSRDRQETQYF
NA,TRBV18,TRBJ2-5,NA,TGTGCCAGCTCACCAGGGTCGGCGAAAGAGACCCAGTACTTC,CASSPGSAKETQYF
NA,TRBV19,TRBJ1-5,TRBD1,TGTGCCAGTATTAAGACAGGGACGGTTCAGCCCCAGCATTTT,CASIKTGTVQPQHF
NA,TRBV18,TRBJ2-2,TRBD1,TGTGCCAGCTCACCGGACAGGGCACCCGCCGGGGAGCTGTTTTTT,CASSPDRAPAGELFF
NA,TRBV9,TRBJ2-3,NA,TGTGCCAGCACCCTCAGGGAGTTCACAGATACGCAGTATTTT,CASTLREFTDTQYF
NA,TRBV18,TRBJ2-2,TRBD2,TGTGCCAGCTCACCGGGACTAGCTAACACCGGGGAGCTGTTTTTT,CASSPGLANTGELFF
NA,TRBV5-1,TRBJ2-5,TRBD1,TGCGCCAGCAGCACTGGGACAGGGAGGGAGACCCAGTACTTC,CASSTGTGRETQYF
few,TRBV27,TRBJ1-6,NA,TGTGCCAGCAGTTTATCGGGGGGCGGCAGGAAGGATTCACCCCTCCACTTT,CASSLSGGGRKDSPLHF
few,TRBV5-1,TRBJ1-2,NA,TGCGCCAGCAGCTTGCGTGGTAACTATGGCTACACCTTC,CASSLRGNYGYTF
once,TRBV3-1/TRBV3-2,TRBJ1-5,TRBD1,TGTGCCAGCAGCCATCCGGGACAGAATCAGCCCCAGCATTTT,CASSHPGQNQPQHF
NA,TRBV10-3,TRBJ1-1,NA,TGTGCCATCAGTGGGTTCGGGGCAGGCTATATGAACACTGAAGCTTTCTTT,CAISGFGAGYMNTEAFF
NA,TRBV7-6,TRBJ2-1,TRBD2,TGTGCCAGCAGCCCGGTGCGGGGGGCATACAATGAGCAGTTCTTC,CASSPVRGAYNEQFF
NA,TRBV7-2,TRBJ1-2,TRBD1,TGTGCCAGCAGCCCCCAGGGGGCTTCTAACTATGGCTACACCTTC,CASSPQGASNYGYTF
NA,TRBV7-9,TRBJ1-2,NA,TGTGCCAGCAGCGCCGACGGCAGGATTAACTATGGCTACACCTTC,CASSADGRINYGYTF
NA,TRBV18,TRBJ1-5,NA,TGTGCCAGCACCGATACAGGGATCAATCAGCCCCAGCATTTT,CASTDTGINQPQHF
NA,TRBV29-1,TRBJ1-1,NA,TGCAGCTCAGGACAGCCGAACACTGAAGCTTTCTTT,CSSGQPNTEAFF
NA,TRBV5-4,TRBJ1-2,NA,TGTGCCAGCAGCTTGGGGCAGGGTAACTATGGCTACACCTTC,CASSLGQGNYGYTF
few,TRBV10-1,TRBJ1-6,TRBD1,TGCGCCAGCGATACCGACAGGGTTGGATCACCCCTCCACTTT,CASDTDRVGSPLHF
NA,TRBV5-1,TRBJ1-6,TRBD1,TGCGCCAGCAGCTTAAACCGGGACAGCGATTCACCCCTCCACTTT,CASSLNRDSDSPLHF